This T cell receptor beta chain was captured in a study of T cell changes during pregnancy in multiple sclerosis. Here immunoSEQ multiplex PCR was the method, and the copy in TCRdb shows in-frame clones only, minus some. This table holds approximately 39,000 clones, 90% found once. The germline gives CDR1 MNHEY, CDR2 SVGAGI. V lost 5 bases and J 7 bases, leaving 14 bases between the germline ends. This CDR3 is built from 13 residues. The clonotype was recovered from a female donor with multiple sclerosis, enrolled in a pregnancy study. The V and J genes are TRBV6-5 and TRBJ2-5, with a weak D call TRBD2 (6 bases). The sequences come from CD4+ T cells from peripheral blood mononuclear cells, collected in the second trimester of pregnancy. Here the CDR3 DNA reads TGTGCCAGCAGTGACCTAACCGGGGGGACCCAGTACTTC. It translates to CASSDLTGGTQYF.